The clone carrying this T cell receptor beta chain has at least ten counts. Its antigen is unknown. CDR3 length equals 13 residues. V was trimmed by 5 bases and J by 2 bases, leaving 10 bases between them. Quantitative 5'-RACE was performed with molecular barcodes, and it yielded the TCR beta libraries. MiXCR, applied by TCRdb to the 5' RACE reads, yields one record per CDR3 protein. In the table there are about 200,000 distinct CDR3 sequences, 9.5% to 15% of which are singletons. These data are taken from a study of CD8 T cells in ankylosing spondylitis. Study findings and constraints: Ankylosing spondylitis blood appeared to be characterized by a TCR beta motif of several highly homologous variants. Reactive arthritis synovial fluid and blood previously showed some of these motif variants.

The rearrangement joins TRBV12-3 or TRBV12-4 to TRBJ2-7, with unresolved D. This TCR derives from a male donor with ankylosing spondylitis or in good health (not recorded which). The source material was blood, either unsorted or a sorted T cell fraction (not recorded which). The CDR3 loop reads CASSPTETYEQYF. The CDR3 DNA sequence: TGTGCCAGCAGTCCCACGGAGACCTACGAGCAGTACTTC.